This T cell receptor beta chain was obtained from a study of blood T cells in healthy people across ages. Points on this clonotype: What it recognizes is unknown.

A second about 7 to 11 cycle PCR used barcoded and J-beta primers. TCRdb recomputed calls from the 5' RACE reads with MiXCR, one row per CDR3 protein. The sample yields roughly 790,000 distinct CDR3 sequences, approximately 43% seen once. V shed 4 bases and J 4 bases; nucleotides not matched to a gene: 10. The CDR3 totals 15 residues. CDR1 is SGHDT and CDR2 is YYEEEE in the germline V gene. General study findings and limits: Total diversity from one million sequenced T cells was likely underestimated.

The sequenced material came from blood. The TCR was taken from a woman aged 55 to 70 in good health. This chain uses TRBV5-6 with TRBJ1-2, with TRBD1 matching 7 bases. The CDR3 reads CASSVRTGTAYGYTF. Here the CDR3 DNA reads TGTGCCAGCAGCGTCCGTACCGGGACAGCCTATGGCTACACCTTC.